The present T cell receptor (beta chain) was sequenced within a study of blood T cell repertoires in COVID-19. Sequenced by immunoSEQ multiplex PCR; TCRdb stores in-frame clones only, minus some. In the table there are 190,000 or so clones, roughly 83% of which are singletons. Sequenced input: PBMCs or T cells enriched from blood (not recorded which). The receptor was isolated from a woman aged 25 to 39 who had recovered from COVID-19.

The CDR3: CASSSELADNSFSYNEQFF. Here the CDR3 DNA reads TGTGCCAGCAGCTCGGAACTAGCGGACAACTCCTTCTCCTACAATGAGCAGTTCTTC. This chain links TRBV5-8 with TRBJ2-1; 8 bases are a match to TRBD2. This CDR3 contains 19 residues. Germline V gene data show CDR1 as SGHTS and CDR2 as YDEGEE. The ends lost 3 bases at V and 0 bases at J; junction bases unmatched: 14.